Below, 19 T cell receptor beta chains from the same sample are listed, as sequenced in a study of T cell responses to AZD1222 COVID-19 vaccine (TCRdb year 2021). The time point tag for this specimen amounts to: baseline before first vaccination. The library was generated by the immunoSEQ multiplex PCR assay. In TCRdb, the immuneACCESS table is reduced to in-frame sequences with V and J assigned. These tables do not hold every clone; where another copy was compared, an unresolved V gene accounts for under half, and the others remain unexplained. The sample records around 150,000 clones, around nine tenths of which are singletons. The ten largest clones add up to roughly 2% of the sample. This sample comprised peripheral blood, obtained on day 0 of AZD1222 vaccination. These receptor sequences come from an adult in good health.

The rearrangement uses TRBV5-4 and TRBJ1-2; D uncertain. The CDR3 is made up of 17 amino acids. From germline, CDR1 is SGHNT and CDR2 YYREEE (reference sequence). With 0 bases removed from V and 4 bases from J, the gap between germline ends came to 19 bases. CDR3: CASSLAGSSNPLYGYTF. The CDR3 DNA reads as TGTGCCAGCAGCTTGGCCGGATCAAGTAATCCCCTCTATGGCTACACCTTC.

The chain combines TRBV3-1 (or the pseudogene TRBV3-2) with TRBJ1-3, with TRBD1 matching over 7 bases. Germline V lookup: CDR1 LGHDT, CDR2 YNNKEL (reference sequence). The J segment lost 1 base and the V segment lost 4 bases, leaving 10 bases of the junction unmatched. The CDR3 loop spans 17 amino acids. The CDR3 bases are TGTGCCAGCAGCCCGCGACAGGGCCCTAGATCTGGAAACACCATATATTTT. As protein: CASSPRQGPRSGNTIYF.

The chain links TRBV6-5 to TRBJ1-2; D is ambiguous. V lost 2 bases and J 4 bases, leaving 17 bases between the germline ends. Germline CDR1 MNHEY, CDR2 SVGAGI. The CDR3 extends over 16 amino acids. The CDR3 is CASSYGDNRAFYGYTF. CDR3 nucleotide sequence: TGTGCCAGCAGTTACGGAGATAACCGGGCCTTCTATGGCTACACCTTC.

V usage is TRBV5-1 and J usage is TRBJ1-6; no firm D call. The CDR3 has 15 amino acids. The germline gives CDR1 SGHRS, CDR2 YFSETQ. V dropped 0 bases and J dropped 7 bases, with 11 bases sitting between them. The CDR3 sequence is CASSLDRVRNSPLHF. CDR3 bases: TGCGCCAGCAGCTTGGATCGCGTCAGAAATTCACCCCTCCACTTT.

This clone occurred a few times. DNA for the CDR3: TGTGCCAGCAGTGGGACTAGCGGGAACACCGGGGAGCTGTTTTTT. It yields the protein CASSGTSGNTGELFF. The chain employs TRBV6-4 and TRBJ2-2; 10 nucleotides match TRBD2. The CDR3 is 15 residues long. The J segment lost 1 base and the V segment lost 4 bases, leaving 0 bases of the junction unmatched. Looked up from germline, CDR1 is MRHNA and CDR2 is SNTAGT.

The chain links TRBV6-5 to TRBJ2-7; 9 nucleotides match TRBD2. Germline loops: CDR1 MNHEY, CDR2 SVGAGI. Trimming removed 1 base from V and 7 bases from J; junction bases left unmatched: 2. This CDR3 is 13 amino acids long. Here the CDR3 DNA reads TGTGCCAGCAGTTACTGGCGGGAGGGGGAGCAGTACTTC. Translation gives CASSYWREGEQYF.

The V and J genes are TRBV15 and TRBJ1-5, with a possible D match to TRBD1 (5 bases). V shed 4 bases and J shed 9 bases, with 19 bases lying between them. This CDR3 has 15 amino acids. Looked up from germline, CDR1 is LNHNV and CDR2 is YYDKDF (reference sequence). The CDR3 coding sequence is TGTGCCACCAGCACGGGACTCCTGGGGAGTTGGCCCCAGCATTTT. Translating gives CATSTGLLGSWPQHF.

This rearrangement joins TRBV5-1 to TRBJ1-1, with 10 bases fitting TRBD1. The V segment lost 4 bases and the J segment 5 bases; nucleotides outside the gene matches: 8. The CDR3 has 15 amino acids. The germline gives CDR1 SGHRS, CDR2 YFSETQ. The CDR3 is CASSTETGGSTEAFF. CDR3 DNA sequence: TGCGCCAGCAGCACGGAGACAGGGGGCTCTACTGAAGCTTTCTTT.

The chain has TRBV5-8 and TRBJ2-1, with no clear D. The CDR3 consists of 12 residues. Germline CDR1 and CDR2: SGHTS and YDEGEE. Between the trimmed V and J ends, which lost 3 bases and 14 bases, there was a span of 15 bases. The CDR3 sequence is CASSSTGFREFF. CDR3 DNA sequence: TGTGCCAGCAGCTCAACTGGGTTTCGAGAGTTCTTC.

The chain couples TRBV7-8 to TRBJ1-1, with D unresolved. This CDR3 region has 15 residues. The germline gives CDR1 SGHVS, CDR2 FQNEAQ. Trimming removed 1 base at V and 4 bases at J, with 13 bases between. The CDR3 region is CASSLGSARATEAFF. In DNA, the CDR3 is TGTGCCAGCAGCTTAGGGAGCGCGCGGGCCACTGAAGCTTTCTTT.

The chain uses TRBV3-1 (or the pseudogene TRBV3-2) and TRBJ1-1, with unresolved D. CDR3 length: 13 amino acids. Per germline, CDR1 LGHDT and CDR2 YNNKEL (reference sequence). V lost 3 bases and J 2 bases, leaving 7 bases between the germline ends. The CDR3 region has the DNA TGTGCCAGCAGCCAGATCACAAACACTGAAGCTTTCTTT. Translation gives CASSQITNTEAFF.

CDR3 bases: TGTGCCAGCAGCCGAGACGACAGCGTAGTCACTGAAGCTTTCTTT. Translated, it gives CASSRDDSVVTEAFF. V is TRBV3-1 (or the pseudogene TRBV3-2) and J is TRBJ1-1; maybe TRBD1 (5 bases). The V gene's germline CDR1 is LGHDT and CDR2 YNNKEL (reference sequence). The CDR3 runs 15 residues. Trimming pared 4 bases from V and 4 bases from J, leaving 16 bases between.

V usage is TRBV5-1 and J usage is TRBJ1-2, with TRBD1 matching over 7 bases. Trimming at V came to 0 bases and at J to 2 bases, leaving 13 bases not matched to a gene. Germline V lookup: CDR1 SGHRS, CDR2 YFSETQ. The CDR3 runs to 18 residues. The CDR3 loop is CASSLGMGTDRKNYGYTF. CDR3 nucleotide sequence: TGCGCCAGCAGCTTGGGCATGGGAACGGACAGGAAGAACTATGGCTACACCTTC.

The chain is built from TRBV11-3 and TRBJ2-1, with TRBD2 matching 9 bases. V lost 4 bases and J lost 10; bases outside the gene matches: 2. Germline V gene data show CDR1 as SGHNT and CDR2 as YENEEA. The CDR3 is 12 residues long. The CDR3 sequence: CASSYTSGEQFF. The CDR3 coding sequence is TGTGCCAGCAGCTATACTAGCGGGGAGCAGTTCTTC.

The chain recombines TRBV28 with TRBJ2-1; a weak D match, TRBD1 (5 bases). This CDR3 has 19 residues. Germline V gene sequence: CDR1 MDHEN, CDR2 SYDVKM. Trimming left V 4 bases short and J 2 bases short, with 24 bases between. The chain's CDR3 is CASSSTLYLQEIPYNEQFF. The CDR3 DNA reads as TGTGCCAGCAGTTCAACCCTATACCTACAGGAGATCCCCTACAATGAGCAGTTCTTC.

The chain recombines TRBV2 with TRBJ2-3; the D gene is possibly TRBD1 (6 bases). Trimming cost V 5 bases and J 5 bases, with 14 bases left between them. Germline lookup yields CDR1 SNHLY and CDR2 FYNNEI. The CDR3 spans 14 residues. The CDR3 loop reads CASSPGTLIDTQYF. CDR3 in DNA: TGTGCCAGCAGTCCCGGGACACTGATAGATACGCAGTATTTT.

V and J are TRBV12-3 or TRBV12-4 and TRBJ2-7, with D uncertain. The length of the CDR3 is 12 residues. Trimming took off 4 bases at V and 6 bases at J, with 10 bases between the two ends. The CDR3 DNA follows: TGTGCCAGCAGTTCTTACACCTTCGAGCAGTACTTC. It codes for CASSSYTFEQYF.

The chain uses TRBV9 and TRBJ1-1; D is ambiguous. V was trimmed by 1 base and J by 3 bases, leaving 13 bases between them. Germline V CDR1 and CDR2: SGDLS, YYNGEE. The CDR3 runs 15 residues. CDR3 residues: CASSVLRESDTEAFF. In DNA, the CDR3 is TGTGCCAGCAGCGTACTAAGGGAGTCGGACACTGAAGCTTTCTTT.

This clone was recorded only once. This sequence joins TRBV5-6 and TRBJ1-5, with no clear D. V was trimmed by 0 bases and J by 5 bases, leaving 12 bases between them. The CDR3 is 15 residues long. Germline values: CDR1 SGHDT, CDR2 YYEEEE. The CDR3 sequence: CASSLGISEDQPQHF. For the CDR3, the DNA is TGTGCCAGCAGCTTGGGGATTTCGGAAGATCAGCCCCAGCATTTT. Drawing the rest from reference TRBV5-6 and TRBJ1-5, the complete variable domain is DAGVTQSPTHLIKTRGQQVTLRCSPKSGHDTVSWYQQALGQGPQFIFQYYEEEERQRGNFPDRFSGHQFPNYSSELNVNALLLGDSALYLCASSLGISEDQPQHFGDGTRLSIL.